In its sample, the clone carrying this TCR beta chain was seen once. Trimming cost V 4 bases and J 0 bases; bases outside gene matches: 2. The CDR3 runs to 15 residues. Germline V gene sequence: CDR1 MDHEN, CDR2 SYDVKM. This entry is derived from a study of control samples from healthy donors and cancer patients. Method: immunoSEQ multiplex PCR; TCRdb's copy keeps in-frame clones and lacks some. The table lists approximately 97,000 clones, just under 95% of them singletons. This sequence originates from a human donor in good health. The donor label of this sample is uncertain. Sequences were obtained from blood. The V gene is TRBV28, the J gene TRBJ2-4, with 8 nucleotides matching TRBD1. The CDR3 is CASSSTGEAKNIQYF. The CDR3 DNA sequence: TGTGCCAGCAGTTCGACAGGGGAAGCCAAAAACATTCAGTACTTC.